This TCR beta chain was profiled in a study of blood T cells in healthy people across ages. Regarding the study as a whole: Because donor CMV status was unknown, expanded clonotype changes were possibly confounded.

With respect to this clonotype: Antigen unknown.

Trimming removed 7 bases from V and 4 bases from J; junction bases left unmatched: 4. CDR1 is SGHTA, CDR2 FQGNSA, per germline. The CDR3 is made up of 13 amino acids. A second PCR, run for about 7 to 12 cycles, used a sample-barcoded 5' primer plus a J-beta primer mix. Each CDR3 protein is one row after TCRdb ran MiXCR on the 5' RACE reads. The sample carries approximately 960,000 distinct CDR3 sequences, about 28% recorded once. These data were also filed under a second study, of T cells of mothers and their children.

Sequences were obtained from blood. This clonotype was obtained from a woman aged 40 to 50 in good health. The chain uses TRBV7-2 and TRBJ2-5; 9 nucleotides agree with TRBD1. The CDR3 nucleotides read TGTGCCAGCACCGCGGACAGGGGAGAGACCCAGTACTTC. Translation gives CASTADRGETQYF.